The clone carrying this T cell receptor (beta chain) was found a few times. The antigen is undetermined. The data were obtained in a study of T-cell memory formation after mild COVID-19. For the study at large: The TCR clusters were mostly specific to one donor.

TCRdb processed the 5' RACE reads anew with MiXCR; each CDR3 protein has one entry. This sample has nearly 40,000 distinct CDR3 sequences, with about 6% found just once. Study-level points and caveats: Among clones contracting day 15 to 85, CD4/CD8 was balanced, whereas later expanders leaned CD4+. Whether second-wave clones peaking at day 37 were SARS-CoV-2 specific went unconfirmed. Memory cells collected pre-infection included some clones that later responded, suggesting cross-reactive memory joined.

This TCR was recovered from an adult who had mild COVID-19 (a few samples of this study predate the infection). Cell type and time point are not known. The sample was PBMCs or a T cell subset sorted from them (not recorded which).

DNA of the CDR3: TGCAGTGCTAGAGATCCCAGATTGGACGGATCTAACTATGGCTACACCTTC. Protein sequence: CSARDPRLDGSNYGYTF. The rearrangement joins TRBV20-1 to TRBJ1-2; no clear D gene. V lost 0 bases and J 0 bases, leaving 17 bases between the germline ends. The CDR3 runs 17 residues. CDR1 and CDR2 (germline): DFQATT, SNEGSKA (reference sequence).